This TCR beta chain was observed in a study of T cell responses to AZD1222 COVID-19 vaccine. CDR1 and CDR2 from the germline V gene are MDHEN and SYDVKM. There are 12 residues in the CDR3. The V segment lost 4 bases and the J segment 7 bases; nucleotides outside the gene matches: 3. Produced via immunoSEQ multiplex PCR; TCRdb's table is partial and in-frame only. This sample carries about 110,000 clones, around nine tenths of them seen once, and the ten largest clones take about 9.1%. Study outcomes and limitations: White British people made up most donors, females outnumbered males, and clonal diversity was possibly underestimated. Spike-wide coverage was observed for vaccine-associated CD4 TCRs, with dominant responses at 160-218 and 743-854. Spike-specific TCR breadth and depth rose after two AZD1222 doses. Just a handful of AZD1222 recipients tested seropositive at baseline.

Note on this clone: Its matching antigen is unknown.

The chain recombines TRBV28 with TRBJ1-1; TRBD1 aligns across 7 bases. The source was peripheral blood, collected on day 0 of AZD1222 vaccination. The TCR originated in an adult in good health. CDR3 amino acids: CASSWGQIEAFF. For the CDR3, the DNA is TGTGCCAGCAGTTGGGGACAGATTGAAGCTTTCTTT.